One and the same sample provided the 21 T cell receptor beta chains below, sequenced in a study of CD8+ T cells in alopecia areata. As the sequencing template, cDNA was produced by extracting RNA and reverse transcribing it. Repertoires were generated with immunoSEQ multiplex PCR, while TCRdb's copy carries only in-frame clones and drops some. The sample records over 150,000 clones, 50% to 70% being singletons. The starting material was CD4+ T cells sorted from blood, obtained at week 0. All receptors derive from a human donor with alopecia areata.

The chain is built from TRBV11-2 and TRBJ2-3; D is unclear. Germline V gene data show CDR1 as SGHAT and CDR2 as FQNNGV. V was clipped by 1 base and J by 6 bases, with 5 bases between them. The CDR3 totals 12 residues. In DNA form, the CDR3 reads TGTGCCAGCAGCTTAGGTCCGGATACGCAGTATTTT. Its translation is CASSLGPDTQYF.

This chain uses TRBV6-5 with TRBJ1-2; D unresolved. Germline V CDR1 and CDR2: MNHEY, SVGAGI. This CDR3 has 11 residues. Between the trimmed V and J ends, which lost 8 bases and 5 bases, there was a span of 9 bases. The DNA of the CDR3 is TGTGCCAGCCTATCGAGATATGGCTACACCTTC. This sequence encodes CASLSRYGYTF.

The rearrangement links TRBV7-3 to TRBJ2-3, with D possibly called TRBD1 or TRBD2 (5 bases each). This CDR3 has 16 amino acids. Germline CDR1 and CDR2: SGHTA and FQGTGA. The ends were cut back, 5 bases at V and 0 bases at J, with 15 bases in the middle. CDR3 nucleotides: TGTGCCAGCAGCCGTGGGGGACCGCCCAGCACAGATACGCAGTATTTT. Translation gives CASSRGGPPSTDTQYF.

The CDR3 loop is CASSLIPSGYEQYF. CDR3 DNA: TGTGCCAGCAGTTTAATCCCATCGGGCTACGAGCAGTACTTC. The V and J genes are TRBV28 and TRBJ2-7; no definite D call. CDR1 and CDR2 (germline): MDHEN, SYDVKM. The CDR3 is made up of 14 amino acids. Trimming cost V 2 bases and J 3 bases, with 11 bases left between them.

V is TRBV7-9 and J is TRBJ2-5, with D hard to call. Germline V gives CDR1 SEHNR, CDR2 FQNEAQ (reference sequence). This CDR3 is built from 13 residues. V dropped 1 base and J dropped 2 bases, with 5 bases sitting between them. The CDR3 coding sequence is TGTGCCAGCAGCTTAGGATTACAAGAGACCCAGTACTTC. This encodes CASSLGLQETQYF.

This clone was seen a few times. Its ends do not fully match the called genes, so a read error is possible. The DNA of the CDR3 is TGCGCCAGCATTGAGGACAGGAGCTCCTACGAGCAGTACTTC. Translated: CASIEDRSSYEQYF. This sequence joins TRBV10-1 and TRBJ2-7; 7 nucleotides line up with TRBD1. The germline CDR1 and CDR2 sequences are WNHNN and SYGVQD (reference sequence). The CDR3 covers 14 residues.

J is TRBJ1-6 and V is TRBV9; TRBD1 might be the D (5 bases). The CDR3 consists of 16 residues. Germline V gives CDR1 SGDLS, CDR2 YYNGEE. Trimming shortened V by 4 bases and J by 9 bases, and 20 bases separated the two germline ends. The CDR3 nucleotides read TGTGCCAGCAGCCCACAGGCCTTGGGGTCAGGTTCACCCCTCCACTTT. Its translation: CASSPQALGSGSPLHF.

This chain uses TRBV9 with TRBJ2-3; possible D gene TRBD1, 7 bases. V was shortened by 1 base and J by 0 bases, with 9 bases between the two germline ends. Germline lookup yields CDR1 SGDLS and CDR2 YYNGEE. The CDR3 loop spans 15 amino acids. CDR3 in DNA: TGTGCCAGCAGCGTACAGGGGGGAAGCACAGATACGCAGTATTTT. It codes for CASSVQGGSTDTQYF.

With regard to this clone: In the same sample, other DNA sequences code for this CDR3. This chain joins TRBV29-1 and TRBJ2-3; D is possibly TRBD1 or TRBD2 (5 bases each). The V gene lost 4 bases and the J gene lost 3 bases, with 11 bases spanning the gap. CDR3 length: 13 residues. The germline V gene encodes CDR1 SQVTM and CDR2 ANQGSEA. The chain's CDR3 is CSVGGVVTDTQYF. CDR3 coding DNA: TGCAGCGTTGGAGGGGTGGTGACAGATACGCAGTATTTT.

This clone was seen a few times. This chain uses TRBV9 with TRBJ2-7; no clear D gene. The ends were cut back, 0 bases at V and 5 bases at J, with 3 bases in the middle. Germline CDR1 and CDR2: SGDLS and YYNGEE. There are 11 residues in the CDR3. The CDR3 sequence is CASSVVDEQYF. CDR3 nucleotide sequence: TGTGCCAGCAGCGTAGTTGACGAGCAGTACTTC.

The V gene is TRBV2, the J gene TRBJ1-6; TRBD1 agrees at 7 bases. V was pared by 7 bases and J by 7 bases, with 7 bases of the junction left unmatched. The length of the CDR3 is 14 residues. The germline CDR1 and CDR2 sequences are SNHLY and FYNNEI. The CDR3 loop is CASISGGSNSPLHF. In DNA, the CDR3 is TGTGCCAGCATATCAGGGGGTAGCAATTCACCCCTCCACTTT.

The gene calls are TRBV13 and TRBJ1-2; possibly TRBD1 for D (5 bases). The CDR3 totals 14 residues. Trimming took off 2 bases at V and 4 bases at J, with 11 bases between the two ends. Germline V gene data show CDR1 as PRHDT and CDR2 as FYEKMQ (reference sequence). CDR3 DNA: TGTGCCAGCAGCTTAAGAGAGAGGGGCTATGGCTACACCTTC. Its protein is CASSLRERGYGYTF.

In its sample, this clone was seen a few times. The chain carries TRBV4-1 and TRBJ1-5; TRBD1 matches at 8 bases. CDR1 is MGHRA and CDR2 is YSYEKL in the germline V gene. V lost 1 base, J lost 4 bases, and 3 bases stayed unmatched. This CDR3 is 15 amino acids long. CDR3 amino acids: CASSQGQGKNQPQHF. CDR3 in DNA: TGCGCCAGCAGCCAAGGACAGGGGAAAAATCAGCCCCAGCATTTT.

The chain joins TRBV6-5 to TRBJ1-6; no clear D. There are 12 residues in the CDR3. Between the trimmed V and J ends, which lost 8 bases and 7 bases, there was a span of 9 bases. Germline CDR1 and CDR2: MNHEY and SVGAGI. This CDR3 is CASAGHNSPLHF. The CDR3 DNA is TGTGCCAGCGCAGGCCACAATTCACCCCTCCACTTT.

V and J are TRBV4-1 and TRBJ2-5; TRBD2 matches 8 bases. The CDR3 contains 15 residues. Per the germline V gene, CDR1 is MGHRA and CDR2 is YSYEKL. V was clipped by 1 base and J by 5 bases; unmatched bases: 6. CDR3 loop: CASSQAPGLEETQYF. CDR3 sequence (DNA): TGCGCCAGCAGCCAAGCTCCGGGACTAGAGGAGACCCAGTACTTC.

The chain links TRBV5-1 to TRBJ1-2; D gene uncertain. The CDR3 extends over 14 amino acids. Germline lookup yields CDR1 SGHRS and CDR2 YFSETQ. Trimming took 4 bases from V and 1 from J, leaving 11 bases between them. The CDR3 protein is CASSAERINYGYTF. The CDR3 nucleotides read TGCGCCAGCAGCGCCGAGAGGATTAACTATGGCTACACCTTC.

The V gene is TRBV7-9, the J gene TRBJ2-3; 13 positions match TRBD2. The V gene end was trimmed by 4 bases and the J gene end by 2 bases; junction bases not matched to a gene: 3. The CDR3 runs 16 residues. CDR1 is SEHNR, CDR2 FQNEAQ, per germline (reference sequence). The CDR3 loop is CASSWTSGGNTDTQYF. The CDR3 nucleotides read TGTGCCAGCAGCTGGACTAGCGGGGGCAACACAGATACGCAGTATTTT. Full variable domain (remainder filled in from reference TRBV7-9 and TRBJ2-3): DTGVSQNPRHKITKRGQNVTFRCDPISEHNRLYWYRQTLGQGPEFLTYFQNEAQLEKSRLLSDRFSAERPKGSFSTLEIQRTEQGDSAMYLCASSWTSGGNTDTQYFGPGTRLTVL.

The chain carries TRBV15 and TRBJ2-5, with D perhaps matching TRBD1 (6 bases). CDR3 length: 14 residues. Trimming shortened V by 1 base and J by 2 bases, and 8 bases separated the two germline ends. The germline V gene encodes CDR1 LNHNV and CDR2 YYDKDF (reference sequence). The CDR3 sequence: CATSRGGRQETQYF. As DNA, the CDR3 is TGTGCCACCAGCAGAGGGGGGCGGCAAGAGACCCAGTACTTC. The whole variable domain, remainder taken from reference TRBV15 and TRBJ2-5, is DAMVIQNPRYQVTQFGKPVTLSCSQTLNHNVMYWYQQKSSQAPKLLFHYYDKDFNNEADTPDNFQSRRPNTSFCFLDIRSPGLGDTAMYLCATSRGGRQETQYFGPGTRLLVL.

V is TRBV7-9 and J is TRBJ1-5; 7 bases match TRBD1. CDR3 size: 15 residues. V was clipped by 4 bases and J by 3 bases; unmatched bases: 6. CDR1 and CDR2 from the germline V gene are SEHNR and FQNEAQ (reference sequence). The CDR3 DNA sequence: TGTGCCAGCAGCTCGACAGGGAGCCCCAATCAGCCCCAGCATTTT. Translated, it gives CASSSTGSPNQPQHF.

The CDR3 nucleotides are TGCGCCAGCCACGGTGGTCTAGCGGGGGCAGGGGATACGCAGTATTTT. This sequence encodes CASHGGLAGAGDTQYF. The gene calls are TRBV5-1 and TRBJ2-3; TRBD2 aligns across 10 bases. The CDR3 consists of 16 residues. Germline V gives CDR1 SGHRS, CDR2 YFSETQ. V was clipped by 7 bases and J by 6 bases; unmatched bases: 14. The full variable domain, rest sourced from reference TRBV5-1 and TRBJ2-3, is KAGVTQTPRYLIKTRGQQVTLSCSPISGHRSVSWYQQTPGQGLQFLFEYFSETQRNKGNFPGRFSGRQFSNSRSEMNVSTLELGDSALYLCASHGGLAGAGDTQYFGPGTRLTVL.

The chain uses TRBV27 and TRBJ1-6; 7 nucleotides align to TRBD1. V lost 5 bases, J lost 6 bases, and 7 bases stayed unmatched. The CDR3 has 15 residues. The germline CDR1 and CDR2 sequences are MNHEY and SMNVEV (reference sequence). The CDR3 region has the DNA TGTGCCAGCAGTGAACGGACAGGCTTTAATTCACCCCTCCACTTT. The encoded protein is CASSERTGFNSPLHF.